This TCR beta chain was identified in a study of long-term antiretroviral therapy in people with HIV. The authors ran the immunoSEQ assay, v3.0, at survey level. Libraries were prepared by immunoSEQ multiplex PCR; TCRdb keeps only in-frame clonotypes and omits some of them. The table lists roughly 34,000 clones, around 75% of them singletons. On this clone: Its antigen is currently unknown.

The CDR3 runs 14 residues. The V segment lost 5 bases and the J segment 4 bases; nucleotides outside the gene matches: 7. Germline V CDR1 and CDR2: SEHNR, FQNEAQ (reference sequence). Study-level findings and limits: Blood draws took place between about 2004 and 2018 and possibly involved older ART regimens.

The chain links TRBV7-9 to TRBJ1-2, with 7 bases matching TRBD1. Material: unsorted PBMCs, obtained 1.9 years after starting antiretroviral therapy. The source is a man between 18 and 29 years old with HIV. CDR3 residues: CASSRDRDFYGYTF. For the CDR3, the DNA is TGTGCCAGCAGCCGGGACAGAGACTTCTATGGCTACACCTTC. The full variable domain, completed using reference TRBV7-9 and TRBJ1-2, is DTGVSQNPRHKITKRGQNVTFRCDPISEHNRLYWYRQTLGQGPEFLTYFQNEAQLEKSRLLSDRFSAERPKGSFSTLEIQRTEQGDSAMYLCASSRDRDFYGYTFGSGTRLTVV.